One sample yielded the 29 T cell receptor beta chains listed below, sequenced in a study of T cell repertoires in cytomegalovirus infection. TCRdb recomputed calls from the reads with MiXCR, one row per CDR3 protein. This sample yields around 800,000 distinct CDR3 sequences, of which 32% are seen a single time; under 15% belongs to the top ten. Their target antigens are unknown. The sequenced sample was cultured CD8+ T cells from PBMCs, obtained from culture after CMV antigen stimulation. The receptors shown here come from a human donor in good health (CMV status not recorded). Some clones in this sample may be carry-over from other donors' samples.

This clonotype was seen a few times. This sequence joins TRBV4-1 and TRBJ1-5, with D uncertain. The germline V and J ends were trimmed by 1 base and 7 bases, with 14 bases remaining between them. This CDR3 has 15 amino acids. Germline lookup yields CDR1 MGHRA and CDR2 YSYEKL. The CDR3 region has the DNA TGCGCCAGCAGCCAAGTGGAATACGGTGGGCAGCCCCAGCATTTT. This sequence encodes CASSQVEYGGQPQHF.

Turning to this clonotype: One junction end does not reproduce the germline sequence, and a read error may be involved. The genes are TRBV7-6 and TRBJ2-3; no clear D. The CDR3 length is 12 residues. Germline values: CDR1 SGHVS, CDR2 FNYEAQ. The CDR3 nucleotides are TGTACCAGCAGCGACCCTCGGGATACGCAGTATTTT. Its translation: CTSSDPRDTQYF.

This rearrangement joins TRBV7-9 to TRBJ1-1; D gene uncertain. CDR3 size: 12 residues. The germline gives CDR1 SEHNR, CDR2 FQNEAQ (reference sequence). Between the trimmed V and J ends, which lost 6 bases and 6 bases, there was a span of 11 bases. The CDR3 sequence is CASRNGRAEAFF. The DNA of the CDR3 is TGTGCCAGCAGAAACGGCCGGGCTGAAGCTTTCTTT.

The chain has TRBV29-1 and TRBJ1-4, with TRBD1 identical over 7 bases. The germline V gene encodes CDR1 SQVTM and CDR2 ANQGSEA. CDR3 length: 18 residues. The V and J ends lost 5 bases and 0 bases, in that order; junction bases with no gene match: 15. The CDR3 spells CSVKNRDRNYSTNEKLFF. The CDR3 region has the DNA TGCAGCGTTAAAAACCGGGACAGAAATTACTCAACTAATGAAAAACTGTTTTTT.

The chain couples TRBV29-1 to TRBJ2-2; the D is unclear. V gave up 3 bases and J gave up 0 bases, with 5 bases separating them. The germline CDR1 and CDR2 sequences are SQVTM and ANQGSEA. The CDR3 is 13 residues long. The CDR3: CSVDVANTGELFF. DNA for the CDR3: TGCAGCGTTGACGTCGCGAACACCGGGGAGCTGTTTTTT.

This chain links TRBV6-1 with TRBJ2-1; the match to TRBD2 covers 10 bases. The CDR3 has 15 residues. CDR1 and CDR2 from the germline V gene are MNHNS and SASEGT. Unmatched junction bases numbered 7, after V lost 3 bases and J lost 8 bases. CDR3 sequence (DNA): TGTGCCAGCAGTGAGGTAGCGGGGGGCCTCTATGAGCAGTTCTTC. It encodes CASSEVAGGLYEQFF.

The table lists this clonotype with a few counts. The chain is built from TRBV6-1 and TRBJ2-7; TRBD1 aligns across 9 bases. The CDR3 contains 14 residues. Losses at the gene ends were 4 bases for V and 4 bases for J; bases not matched to a gene: 5. The germline gives CDR1 MNHNS, CDR2 SASEGT. The DNA of the CDR3 is TGTGCCAGCAGTGTCGGACAGGGGCTGTACGAGCAGTACTTC. The encoded protein is CASSVGQGLYEQYF.

The V call is TRBV29-1, the J call TRBJ2-1; TRBD2 agrees at 9 bases. Germline loops: CDR1 SQVTM, CDR2 ANQGSEA. J was trimmed by 0 bases and V by 4 bases; bases with no gene match: 7. The CDR3 runs 16 residues. This chain's CDR3 is CSVVGLAGSSYNEQFF. Written as DNA, the CDR3 is TGCAGCGTTGTAGGCCTAGCGGGGAGCTCCTACAATGAGCAGTTCTTC.

The chain has TRBV29-1 and TRBJ2-2; D may be TRBD1 (6 bases). The CDR3 covers 14 residues. V was clipped by 6 bases and J by 0 bases, with 11 bases between them. In germline, CDR1 is SQVTM, CDR2 ANQGSEA. DNA of the CDR3: TGCAGCGTCTTAGACAGGACGAACACCGGGGAGCTGTTTTTT. Its protein product is CSVLDRTNTGELFF.

About this clonotype: This may stem from a read error, because a much larger clone lies one nucleotide away. J is TRBJ2-1 and V is TRBV7-2; weak D call: TRBD2 (6 bases). The CDR3 covers 15 residues. Germline CDR1 is SGHTA and CDR2 is FQGNSA. Trimming stripped 5 bases from V and 0 bases from J, with 11 bases between. In DNA, the CDR3 is TGTGCCAGCAGCACCCGGGGGAGCTCCTACAATGAGCAGTTCTTC. Residues: CASSTRGSSYNEQFF.

Only a few counts were recorded for this clonotype. Mismatch with germline at one junction end may stem from a read error. The genes are TRBV7-7 and TRBJ2-2; D remains unclear. Germline V gene sequence: CDR1 SSHAT, CDR2 FNYEAQ (reference sequence). This CDR3 has 15 residues. The CDR3 region is CASSKSDGYTGELFF. The CDR3 DNA follows: TGTGCTAGCAGCAAGAGCGACGGGTACACCGGGGAGCTGTTTTTT.

The chain links TRBV5-4 to TRBJ2-7, with D tentatively TRBD1 (5 bases). The CDR3 has 15 residues. The V gene's germline CDR1 is SGHNT and CDR2 YYREEE (reference sequence). V was clipped by 5 bases and J by 4 bases, with 19 bases between them. The CDR3 spells CASSPGHSPSYEQYF. The CDR3 bases are TGTGCCAGCAGTCCCGGACACTCTCCCTCATACGAGCAGTACTTC. Full variable domain (rest looked up from reference TRBV5-4 and TRBJ2-7): ETGVTQSPTHLIKTRGQQVTLRCSSQSGHNTVSWYQQALGQGPQFIFQYYREEENGRGNFPPRFSGLQFPNYSSELNVNALELDDSALYLCASSPGHSPSYEQYFGPGTRLTVT.

The J gene is TRBJ2-3, the V gene TRBV9; 10 bases line up with TRBD2. CDR1 and CDR2 from the germline V gene are SGDLS and YYNGEE. The CDR3 is 15 amino acids. The J segment lost 1 base and the V segment lost 5 bases, leaving 4 bases of the junction unmatched. The CDR3, as DNA: TGTGCCAGCAGAGCAGGACTAGCGGGCACAGATACGCAGTATTTT. It yields the protein CASRAGLAGTDTQYF. The variable domain in full, with the rest retrieved from reference TRBV9 and TRBJ2-3, is DSGVTQTPKHLITATGQRVTLRCSPRSGDLSVYWYQQSLDQGLQFLIQYYNGEERAKGNILERFSAQQFPDLHSELNLSSLELGDSALYFCASRAGLAGTDTQYFGPGTRLTVL.

There are many counts of this clonotype. This chain joins TRBV9 and TRBJ1-2; no clear D. The CDR3 contains 11 residues. Germline CDR1 reads SGDLS; CDR2 reads YYNGEE. V lost 6 bases and J 6 bases, leaving 9 bases between the germline ends. CDR3 DNA sequence: TGTGCCAGCATGACGGAGGATGGCTACACCTTC. It is translated as CASMTEDGYTF.

V gene TRBV27 combines with J gene TRBJ1-1; the D is unclear. The CDR3 is 12 amino acids. Per the germline V gene, CDR1 is MNHEY and CDR2 is SMNVEV (reference sequence). Trimming took 6 bases from V and 4 from J, leaving 9 bases between them. The CDR3 coding sequence is TGTGCCAGCAGGAATGATGGCACTGAAGCTTTCTTT. Its protein is CASRNDGTEAFF.

V usage is TRBV6-5 and J usage is TRBJ2-6; D unresolved. The ends were cut back, 0 bases at V and 0 bases at J, with 18 bases in the middle. The CDR3 has 20 amino acids. Germline V gene lookup returns CDR1 MNHEY and CDR2 SVGAGI. The CDR3: CASSYSTASQPFSGANVLTF. CDR3 bases: TGTGCCAGCAGTTACTCGACTGCGTCACAGCCTTTCTCTGGGGCCAACGTCCTGACTTTC.

The chain uses TRBV2 and TRBJ2-7; tentatively, D is TRBD1 (5 bases). The CDR3 totals 16 residues. The germline V and J ends were trimmed by 0 bases and 4 bases, with 16 bases remaining between them. Germline-derived CDR1 and CDR2 are SNHLY and FYNNEI. This chain's CDR3 is CASSEAAGSHRYEQYF. Written as DNA, the CDR3 is TGTGCCAGCAGTGAAGCGGCAGGGTCCCATCGTTACGAGCAGTACTTC. Full variable domain (missing parts from reference TRBV2 and TRBJ2-7): EPEVTQTPSHQVTQMGQEVILRCVPISNHLYFYWYRQILGQKVEFLVSFYNNEISEKSEIFDDQFSVERPDGSNFTLKIRSTKLEDSAMYFCASSEAAGSHRYEQYFGPGTRLTVT.

This chain joins TRBV9 and TRBJ2-1; 10 nucleotides agree with TRBD2. The CDR3 is 14 amino acids. Germline V gene sequence: CDR1 SGDLS, CDR2 YYNGEE. With V trimmed by 0 bases and J by 8 bases, 2 bases remained unmatched. The CDR3 is CASSVELAGDEQFF. For the CDR3, the DNA is TGTGCCAGCAGCGTAGAGCTAGCGGGGGATGAGCAGTTCTTC.

The chain is built from TRBV10-3 and TRBJ1-6, with TRBD1 matching over 7 bases. Germline CDR1 ENHRY, CDR2 SYGVKD. CDR3 length: 16 amino acids. V lost 3 bases and J lost 6; bases outside the gene matches: 8. CDR3 in amino acids: CAISDKLRGSNSPLHF. The CDR3 DNA reads as TGTGCCATCAGTGACAAACTCAGGGGGAGTAATTCACCCCTCCACTTT.

This clonotype turned up a few times. The chain has TRBV7-3 and TRBJ2-3, with 7 positions matching TRBD2. The V and J ends lost 2 bases and 3 bases, in that order; junction bases with no gene match: 14. Germline CDR1 reads SGHTA; CDR2 reads FQGTGA. The CDR3 covers 18 residues. DNA of the CDR3: TGTGCCAGCAGCTTACGACGACCTCCCGGGGGGAGGACAGATACGCAGTATTTT. This encodes CASSLRRPPGGRTDTQYF.

The chain joins TRBV5-6 to TRBJ2-7; perhaps D is TRBD1 or TRBD2 (5 bases each). The CDR3 is 12 amino acids. The germline V gene encodes CDR1 SGHDT and CDR2 YYEEEE. Trimming took 5 bases from V and 6 from J, leaving 12 bases between them. CDR3 coding DNA: TGTGCCAGCAGTTGGGCAGGGACCGAGCAGTACTTC. Translating it yields CASSWAGTEQYF.

This clonotype was counted only a few times. The rearrangement uses TRBV27 and TRBJ2-2; 8 bases match TRBD2. This CDR3 is 14 amino acids long. CDR1 and CDR2 (germline): MNHEY, SMNVEV (reference sequence). V was clipped by 7 bases and J by 4 bases; unmatched bases: 5. The CDR3 spells CASTPGGGTGELFF. CDR3 in DNA: TGTGCCAGCACCCCGGGGGGGGGCACCGGGGAGCTGTTTTTT.

The V call is TRBV2, the J call TRBJ2-5, with a weak D call TRBD2 (6 bases). V was trimmed by 6 bases and J by 1 base, leaving 12 bases between them. CDR1 is SNHLY and CDR2 is FYNNEI in the germline V gene. This CDR3 is 14 amino acids long. As DNA, the CDR3 is TGTGCCAGCAGGAATATCGGGGGCCAAGAGACCCAGTACTTC. It specifies CASRNIGGQETQYF.

The gene calls are TRBV6-6 and TRBJ2-1; 8 bases fit TRBD2. The CDR3 covers 14 residues. J gave up 2 bases and V 5 bases, and 2 bases lay outside the gene matches. Germline values: CDR1 MNHNY, CDR2 SVGAGI (reference sequence). CDR3 sequence: CASSVSGAYNEQFF. CDR3 DNA sequence: TGTGCCAGCAGTGTTAGCGGGGCCTACAATGAGCAGTTCTTC.

There are a few counts of this clonotype. V usage is TRBV7-6 and J usage is TRBJ2-7; D may be TRBD1 or TRBD2 (5 bases each). Germline V gene sequence: CDR1 SGHVS, CDR2 FNYEAQ. V shed 0 bases and J shed 2 bases, with 20 bases lying between them. The CDR3 sequence is 18 residues long. The chain's CDR3 is CASSLAEFDTGPPYEQYF. The DNA of the CDR3 is TGTGCCAGCAGCTTAGCAGAGTTTGATACGGGACCTCCCTACGAGCAGTACTTC.

This chain joins TRBV2 and TRBJ1-2; 7 bases line up with TRBD1. The trim removed 6 bases at V and 5 bases at J, leaving 9 bases unmatched. Germline assignment: CDR1 SNHLY and CDR2 FYNNEI. The CDR3 is made up of 14 amino acids. The CDR3 region has the DNA TGTGCCAGCAGCCCGACAGGGTCGTTGTATGGCTACACCTTC. This encodes CASSPTGSLYGYTF.

This clonotype was seen a handful of times. The chain employs TRBV28 and TRBJ2-5, with 11 bases fitting TRBD2. The length of the CDR3 is 20 residues. The V gene's germline CDR1 is MDHEN and CDR2 SYDVKM. V shed 0 bases and J 3 bases; nucleotides not matched to a gene: 15. CDR3 in amino acids: CASSLWLPGLADQIKETQYF. CDR3 coding DNA: TGTGCCAGCAGTTTATGGCTACCGGGACTAGCGGACCAAATAAAAGAGACCCAGTACTTC.

V and J are TRBV15 and TRBJ1-1; D gene unclear. The germline V gene encodes CDR1 LNHNV and CDR2 YYDKDF (reference sequence). Deletions cut 0 bases from V and 1 base from J, with 9 bases between. The CDR3 is 15 amino acids. In DNA, the CDR3 is TGTGCCACCAGCAGAGACAGCCACCAGAACACTGAAGCTTTCTTT. This sequence encodes CATSRDSHQNTEAFF.

The chain links TRBV4-1 to TRBJ1-6; D remains ambiguous. The CDR3 covers 14 residues. Per the germline V gene, CDR1 is MGHRA and CDR2 is YSYEKL. V lost 3 bases to trimming and J lost 9 bases, with 12 bases between them. CDR3 DNA: TGCGCCAGCAGCCAGGTTGGACCTTCTTCACCCCTCCACTTT. This gives the protein CASSQVGPSSPLHF.